These 11 T cell receptor beta chains share one sample of origin, sequenced in a study of regulatory T cells in long-lasting Graves disease. Time point indicated: newly diagnosed GD, antithyroid drugs for less than 3 months. RNA extracted from PBMCs served as the sequencing template. Investigators prepared the TCR beta libraries by applying iRepertoire HTBI primers and Arm-PCR of CDR3 regions. TCRdb re-called the multiplex PCR reads with MiXCR, one entry per CDR3 protein. The sample contains hundreds of thousands of distinct CDR3 sequences, roughly 15% of which appear only once. These data were also filed under a second study, of T cells in Graves' hyperthyroidism and ophthalmopathy.

The source was peripheral blood mononuclear cells (PBMCs), collected at new diagnosis, from a patient treated with antithyroid drugs. The receptors shown here come from a woman aged 25 to 39 with Graves disease.

In its sample, this clonotype was seen many times. The J gene is TRBJ2-1, the V gene TRBV28; D may correspond to TRBD1 or TRBD2 (5 bases each). V gave up 5 bases and J gave up 5 bases, with 19 bases separating them. The CDR3 consists of 16 residues. Germline V gene data show CDR1 as MDHEN and CDR2 as SYDVKM. CDR3 residues: CASSPPPSGPNNEQFF. CDR3 nucleotides: TGTGCCAGCAGTCCCCCTCCCTCGGGGCCAAACAATGAGCAGTTCTTC.

A few counts support this clonotype. The chain has TRBV9 and TRBJ1-5, with TRBD1 matching over 7 bases. Germline values: CDR1 SGDLS, CDR2 YYNGEE. The CDR3 is 15 residues long. V trimming: 0 bases; J trimming: 7 bases; junction bases outside the gene matches: 7. CDR3 region: CASSVGATGIQPQHF. Written as DNA, the CDR3 is TGTGCCAGCAGCGTAGGTGCGACAGGGATACAGCCCCAGCATTTT.

This clonotype was found many times. The chain recombines TRBV29-1 with TRBJ2-4; D is unresolved. Germline V gene data show CDR1 as SQVTM and CDR2 as ANQGSEA. This CDR3 has 13 residues. V was cut by 4 bases and J by 6 bases, with 13 bases left in between. The CDR3 DNA sequence: TGCAGCGTTGGACCACCCGGACGAAACATTCAGTACTTC. It translates to CSVGPPGRNIQYF. Looking up the rest from reference TRBV29-1 and TRBJ2-4 gives the full variable domain: SAVISQKPSRDICQRGTSLTIQCQVDSQVTMMFWYRQQPGQSLTLIATANQGSEATYESGFVIDKFPISRPNLTFSTLTVSNMSPEDSSIYLCSVGPPGRNIQYFGAGTRLSVL.

This clonotype has ten or more counts. This chain joins TRBV7-9 and TRBJ1-1; a possible D gene is TRBD1 (5 bases). V lost 3 bases and J 7 bases, leaving 6 bases between the germline ends. CDR1 SEHNR and CDR2 FQNEAQ come from the germline V gene (reference sequence). CDR3 length: 11 amino acids. CDR3 amino acids: CASSLDNEAFF. As DNA, the CDR3 is TGTGCCAGCAGCTTGGACAATGAAGCTTTCTTT.

This chain connects TRBV27 to TRBJ1-4; 7 nucleotides agree with TRBD1. V shed 6 bases and J 8 bases; nucleotides not matched to a gene: 9. CDR1 is MNHEY, CDR2 SMNVEV, per germline (reference sequence). This CDR3 spans 14 amino acids. CDR3 in DNA: TGTGCCAGCAGATTCGACAGGGCAGGGGAAAAACTGTTTTTT. Amino acid sequence: CASRFDRAGEKLFF.

Worth noting for this clonotype: One end of the junction fails to match germline, which may point to a read error. The CDR3 loop reads CASSRGGDYGYTF. The CDR3 DNA reads as TGCGCCAGCAGCCGAGGGGGAGACTATGGCTACACCTTC. This chain connects TRBV11-2 to TRBJ1-2; the D gene is possibly TRBD1 (6 bases). Germline CDR1 and CDR2: SGHAT and FQNNGV. This CDR3 region has 13 residues. The full variable domain, completed using reference TRBV11-2 and TRBJ1-2, is EAGVAQSPRYKIIEKRQSVAFWCNPISGHATLYWYQQILGQGPKLLIQFQNNGVVDDSQLPKDRFSAERLKGVDSTLKIQPAKLEDSAVYLCASSRGGDYGYTFGSGTRLTVV.

This clonotype has at least ten counts. The chain joins TRBV6-1 to TRBJ1-3; 7 nucleotides align to TRBD1. V dropped 6 bases and J dropped 0; count of bases not matched to a gene: 2. Germline assignment: CDR1 MNHNS and CDR2 SASEGT. This CDR3 region has 14 residues. CDR3 loop: CASRTGISGNTIYF. As DNA, the CDR3 is TGTGCCAGCAGGACAGGGATCTCTGGAAACACCATATATTTT.

This clonotype has at least ten counts. The V gene is TRBV12-3 or TRBV12-4, the J gene TRBJ2-3; D is unresolved. The CDR3 loop spans 13 amino acids. The germline V and J ends were trimmed by 7 bases and 0 bases, with 8 bases remaining between them. This CDR3 reads CASKSQSTDTQYF. CDR3 DNA: TGTGCCAGCAAGTCACAGAGCACAGATACGCAGTATTTT.

This clonotype occurred many times. The chain recombines TRBV6-5 with TRBJ1-1; 12 bases agree with TRBD1. The V and J ends lost 2 bases and 8 bases, in that order; junction bases with no gene match: 6. This CDR3 is built from 15 residues. Germline CDR1 reads MNHEY; CDR2 reads SVGAGI. The CDR3 region is CASSYGGTGGPEAFF. CDR3 DNA sequence: TGTGCCAGCAGTTACGGAGGGACAGGGGGCCCCGAAGCTTTCTTT.

This clonotype was observed at least ten times. Here the CDR3 reads CATNPPTGTGETQYF. The DNA for the CDR3 is TGTGCCACCAACCCCCCGACAGGGACGGGAGAGACCCAGTACTTC. The V and J genes are TRBV10-3 and TRBJ2-5; 7 nucleotides line up with TRBD1. The CDR3 runs 15 residues. The germline CDR1 and CDR2 sequences are ENHRY and SYGVKD. V lost 10 bases to trimming and J lost 4 bases; unmatched junction nucleotides: 15.

This clonotype was counted at least ten times. The genes are TRBV29-1 and TRBJ1-1; D is undetermined. Per the germline V gene, CDR1 is SQVTM and CDR2 is ANQGSEA. Trimming took off 4 bases at V and 3 bases at J, with 12 bases between the two ends. The CDR3 extends over 13 amino acids. The CDR3 here is CSVALGRDTEAFF. The CDR3 DNA sequence: TGCAGCGTTGCCCTAGGTCGGGACACTGAAGCTTTCTTT.